These 18 T cell receptor beta chains originate from one sample sequenced in a study of blood T cell repertoires in COVID-19. The method was immunoSEQ multiplex PCR; TCRdb's version includes in-frame clones alone and lacks a portion of them. The repertoire has roughly 80,000 clones, more than 70% of them found once; the top ten carry more than 12%. Material for sequencing was peripheral blood. These receptors all come from a woman aged 70-85 years with acute or convalescent COVID-19.

The chain joins TRBV28 to TRBJ1-2; tentatively, D is TRBD1 (6 bases). CDR3 size: 14 residues. The germline V and J ends were trimmed by 2 bases and 5 bases, with 12 bases remaining between them. The germline CDR1 and CDR2 sequences are MDHEN and SYDVKM. The CDR3 loop is CASSLLRGGYGYTF. CDR3 nucleotide sequence: TGTGCCAGCAGTTTACTCAGGGGTGGGTATGGCTACACCTTC.

The sample holds a few counts of this clone. Other DNA sequences of this sample code for an identical CDR3. This chain links TRBV11-1 with TRBJ1-4; D might be TRBD1 (5 bases). Germline-derived CDR1 and CDR2 are SGHAT and FQDESV (reference sequence). There are 15 residues in the CDR3. V gave up 3 bases and J gave up 0 bases, with 8 bases separating them. CDR3: CASSLQGATNEKLFF. CDR3 DNA: TGTGCCAGCAGCTTGCAGGGTGCAACTAATGAAAAACTGTTTTTT.

The chain recombines TRBV7-2 with TRBJ2-3; no clear D gene. CDR1 and CDR2 from the germline V gene are SGHTA and FQGNSA. V was cut by 4 bases and J by 1 base, with 12 bases left in between. The CDR3 consists of 15 residues. The chain's CDR3 is CASSSLASRTDTQYF. CDR3 DNA: TGTGCCAGCAGCTCCTTGGCCTCCCGCACAGATACGCAGTATTTT. Based on the CDR3 plus reference TRBV7-2 and TRBJ2-3, the full variable domain is GAGVSQSPSNKVTEKGKDVELRCDPISGHTALYWYRQSLGQGLEFLIYFQGNSAPDKSGLPSDRFSAERTGGSVSTLTIQRTQQEDSAVYLCASSSLASRTDTQYFGPGTRLTVL.

This chain uses TRBV7-2 with TRBJ2-1; weak D call: TRBD1 (6 bases). Germline-derived CDR1 and CDR2 are SGHTA and FQGNSA. Trimming removed 8 bases from V and 10 bases from J, with 12 bases in between. CDR3 size: 11 residues. The CDR3 DNA reads TGTGCCAGCGGTTTCCAGGGGGAGCAGTTCTTC. It yields the protein CASGFQGEQFF.

This clone was seen only a few times. The rearrangement uses TRBV6-5 and TRBJ1-5; 7 nucleotides agree with TRBD1. The germline gives CDR1 MNHEY, CDR2 SVGAGI. The length of the CDR3 is 15 residues. Trimming took 8 bases from V and 6 from J; bases not matched to a gene: 13. CDR3: CASATLRGQGQPQHF. CDR3 coding DNA: TGTGCCAGCGCAACTTTGAGGGGGCAGGGTCAGCCCCAGCATTTT.

V is TRBV18 and J is TRBJ1-1; 9 positions agree with TRBD1. Germline V gene sequence: CDR1 KGHSH, CDR2 LQKENI. CDR3 length: 17 amino acids. V dropped 3 bases and J dropped 4; count of bases not matched to a gene: 12. In nucleotides, the CDR3 is TGTGCCAGCTCACCCGGACAGGGGCCAAGAGGAGCCACTGAAGCTTTCTTT. It specifies CASSPGQGPRGATEAFF.

CDR3 DNA: TGTGCCCTCGGGACTAGCGGGAGTTCGGATACGCAGTATTTT. This sequence encodes CALGTSGSSDTQYF. V is TRBV10-3 and J is TRBJ2-3; the match to TRBD2 covers 14 bases. The CDR3 sequence is 14 residues long. V lost 11 bases to trimming and J lost 6 bases; unmatched junction nucleotides: 7. Germline CDR1 is ENHRY and CDR2 is SYGVKD.

V gene TRBV4-3 combines with J gene TRBJ1-1; perhaps TRBD1 as D (6 bases). The CDR3 totals 14 residues. The V end was cut by 0 bases, the J end by 5 bases, with 10 bases between. Per germline, CDR1 LGHNA and CDR2 YSLEER. The CDR3 DNA reads TGCGCCAGCAGCCAAGATACGAGGGGGACTGAAGCTTTCTTT. Amino acid sequence: CASSQDTRGTEAFF.

The V gene is TRBV12-2, the J gene TRBJ2-1; TRBD2 is the table's D call, not checked against the DNA. TRBV12-2 is noted as a pseudogene. CDR3 length equals 14 residues. The CDR3 sequence: CASRLVRLPHEQFF. The CDR3 DNA follows: TGTGCAAGTCGCTTAGTGAGACTTCCCCATGAGCAGTTCTTC.

The J gene is TRBJ2-3, the V gene TRBV28; TRBD2 might be the D (5 bases). V lost 7 bases, J lost 4 bases, and 18 bases lay in between. Germline CDR1 is MDHEN and CDR2 is SYDVKM. This CDR3 is built from 15 residues. The chain's CDR3 is CASTLVEGIPDTQYF. DNA of the CDR3: TGTGCCAGCACCCTCGTTGAGGGTATCCCAGATACGCAGTATTTT. The full variable domain, completed using reference TRBV28 and TRBJ2-3, is DVKVTQSSRYLVKRTGEKVFLECVQDMDHENMFWYRQDPGLGLRLIYFSYDVKMKEKGDIPEGYSVSREKKERFSLILESASTNQTSMYLCASTLVEGIPDTQYFGPGTRLTVL.

The chain carries TRBV4-1 and TRBJ2-1, with D uncertain. The CDR3 is 13 residues long. The V gene lost 0 bases and the J gene lost 11 bases, with 11 bases spanning the gap. From germline, CDR1 is MGHRA and CDR2 YSYEKL. In nucleotides, the CDR3 is TGCGCCAGCAGCCAAGATCCAGCGAGCAAGCAGTTCTTC. Amino acids: CASSQDPASKQFF.

This rearrangement joins TRBV19 to TRBJ1-1; 9 bases match TRBD1. CDR3 length: 15 amino acids. The trim removed 3 bases at V and 2 bases at J, leaving 4 bases unmatched. The germline V gene encodes CDR1 LNHDA and CDR2 SQIVND (reference sequence). CDR3 region: CASSITGGVNTEAFF. The CDR3 DNA sequence: TGTGCCAGTAGTATTACAGGGGGCGTAAACACTGAAGCTTTCTTT.

The genes are TRBV5-1 and TRBJ2-1; 8 nucleotides line up with TRBD1. The CDR3 length is 13 residues. Germline-derived CDR1 and CDR2 are SGHRS and YFSETQ. V lost 1 base, J lost 9 bases, and 3 bases stayed unmatched. CDR3 coding DNA: TGCGCCAGCAGCTTGTACGGGACAGGTGAGCAGTTCTTC. Encoded protein: CASSLYGTGEQFF.

A single count supports this clone. V is TRBV7-7 and J is TRBJ2-5; 7 bases agree with TRBD1. The junction had 10 bases not matched to a gene; V was cut back by 5 bases and J by 7 bases. This CDR3 is 14 amino acids long. Germline V gene lookup returns CDR1 SSHAT and CDR2 FNYEAQ (reference sequence). The CDR3 sequence is CASSPRQGPGTQYF. The CDR3 DNA follows: TGTGCCAGCAGCCCGAGACAGGGTCCGGGGACCCAGTACTTC. Filled out from reference TRBV7-7 and TRBJ2-5, the complete variable domain reads GAGVSQSPRYKVTKRGQDVTLRCDPISSHATLYWYQQALGQGPEFLTYFNYEAQPDKSGLPSDRFSAERPEGSISTLTIQRTEQRDSAMYRCASSPRQGPGTQYFGPGTRLLVL.

This chain joins TRBV2 and TRBJ2-3; 9 bases are a match to TRBD2. The germline gives CDR1 SNHLY, CDR2 FYNNEI. V shed 7 bases, J shed 4 bases, and the junction held 9 bases outside the gene matches. The CDR3 is 15 amino acids. CDR3 protein: CASTLAGSVADTQYF. CDR3 sequence (DNA): TGTGCCAGCACCCTAGCGGGAAGCGTGGCAGATACGCAGTATTTT.

This chain joins TRBV29-1 and TRBJ2-5; the match to TRBD2 covers 8 bases. CDR3 length: 14 residues. V was pared by 7 bases and J by 6 bases, with 13 bases of the junction left unmatched. Germline V gene sequence: CDR1 SQVTM, CDR2 ANQGSEA. The CDR3 region has the DNA TGCAGCGCCCGCTCCGGGGGGGCAGGAAAGACCCAGTACTTC. Amino acids: CSARSGGAGKTQYF.

The chain is built from TRBV4-3 and TRBJ2-1; no clear D gene. Germline V gene sequence: CDR1 LGHNA, CDR2 YSLEER. The CDR3 is 11 amino acids. The V end lost 5 bases, the J end lost 8 bases, and 7 bases lay between the germline ends. CDR3 nucleotides: TGCGCCAGCAGCTTTGGCTATGAGCAGTTCTTC. This translates into CASSFGYEQFF.

This chain links TRBV28 with TRBJ1-6; no clear D. V gave up 2 bases and J gave up 4 bases, with 12 bases separating them. The CDR3 loop spans 16 amino acids. The germline V gene encodes CDR1 MDHEN and CDR2 SYDVKM. Here the CDR3 reads CASSLSSRFYNSPLHF. The DNA of the CDR3 is TGTGCCAGCAGTTTAAGCTCCAGGTTTTATAATTCACCCCTCCACTTT.